The 7 T cell receptor beta chains below all came from one sample that was sequenced in a study of siplizumab effects on memory and regulatory T cells. Here immunoSEQ multiplex PCR was the method, and the copy in TCRdb shows in-frame clones only, minus some. Among about 100,000 clones listed, about 90% were seen once. The sequenced material came from CD4+ T cells sorted from blood. These receptors originate from a human donor in good health. Some clones in this sample may be carry-over from other donors' samples.

V gene TRBV15 combines with J gene TRBJ2-6; D call uncertain. The V end lost 0 bases, the J end lost 5 bases, and 5 bases lay between the germline ends. This CDR3 is built from 14 residues. Germline V gene sequence: CDR1 LNHNV, CDR2 YYDKDF (reference sequence). The CDR3 DNA reads as TGTGCCACCAGCAGAGACAGTAGGGCCAACGTCCTGACTTTC. Translating gives CATSRDSRANVLTF. Full variable domain (remainder filled in from reference TRBV15 and TRBJ2-6): DAMVIQNPRYQVTQFGKPVTLSCSQTLNHNVMYWYQQKSSQAPKLLFHYYDKDFNNEADTPDNFQSRRPNTSFCFLDIRSPGLGDTAMYLCATSRDSRANVLTFGAGSRLTVL.

This chain uses TRBV6-5 with TRBJ2-3, with D perhaps TRBD2 (6 bases). The CDR3 loop spans 16 amino acids. Trimming shortened V by 4 bases and J by 0 bases, and 14 bases separated the two germline ends. Per germline, CDR1 MNHEY and CDR2 SVGAGI. CDR3 protein: CASSSRDFTSTDTQYF. For the CDR3, the DNA is TGTGCCAGCAGTTCCCGGGACTTTACTAGCACAGATACGCAGTATTTT.

This sequence joins TRBV2 and TRBJ2-5; D gene unclear. V lost 6 bases and J lost 4, with 15 bases in between. CDR3 length: 14 residues. Germline CDR1 reads SNHLY; CDR2 reads FYNNEI. The CDR3 is CASRALESGETQYF. CDR3 DNA: TGTGCCAGCAGGGCCCTCGAGTCAGGAGAGACCCAGTACTTC.

The V and J genes are TRBV2 and TRBJ2-3; TRBD2 matches 8 bases. CDR3 length: 16 residues. CDR1 and CDR2 from the germline V gene are SNHLY and FYNNEI. V dropped 5 bases and J dropped 2; count of bases not matched to a gene: 9. CDR3 bases: TGTGCCAGCAGTCCAGAGACTAGCGCAGTCACAGATACGCAGTATTTT. This sequence encodes CASSPETSAVTDTQYF.

CDR3 sequence reads: CASRSQGLTEAFF. For the CDR3, the DNA is TGTGCCAGTAGATCACAGGGATTGACTGAAGCTTTCTTT. The chain links TRBV19 to TRBJ1-1; a possible D gene is TRBD1 (6 bases). This CDR3 spans 13 amino acids. Germline V gene sequence: CDR1 LNHDA, CDR2 SQIVND (reference sequence). V gave up 6 bases and J gave up 5 bases, with 13 bases separating them.

The chain carries TRBV6-5 and TRBJ2-3; D tentatively reads TRBD1 or TRBD2 (6 bases each). From germline, CDR1 is MNHEY and CDR2 SVGAGI. The CDR3 runs 16 residues. Between the trimmed V and J ends, which lost 0 bases and 3 bases, there was a span of 13 bases. CDR3 DNA sequence: TGTGCCAGCAGTTACTCGACAGGCGGGATGACAGATACGCAGTATTTT. Amino acids: CASSYSTGGMTDTQYF.

The chain joins TRBV28 to TRBJ2-3; 11 nucleotides align to TRBD2. Germline V gives CDR1 MDHEN, CDR2 SYDVKM. J was trimmed by 1 base and V by 4 bases; bases with no gene match: 7. The CDR3 loop spans 17 amino acids. The CDR3 spells CASSYPQLAGGTDTQYF. The CDR3 region has the DNA TGTGCCAGCAGTTATCCCCAACTAGCGGGAGGCACAGATACGCAGTATTTT. Full variable domain (outside the CDR3, taken from reference TRBV28 and TRBJ2-3): DVKVTQSSRYLVKRTGEKVFLECVQDMDHENMFWYRQDPGLGLRLIYFSYDVKMKEKGDIPEGYSVSREKKERFSLILESASTNQTSMYLCASSYPQLAGGTDTQYFGPGTRLTVL.